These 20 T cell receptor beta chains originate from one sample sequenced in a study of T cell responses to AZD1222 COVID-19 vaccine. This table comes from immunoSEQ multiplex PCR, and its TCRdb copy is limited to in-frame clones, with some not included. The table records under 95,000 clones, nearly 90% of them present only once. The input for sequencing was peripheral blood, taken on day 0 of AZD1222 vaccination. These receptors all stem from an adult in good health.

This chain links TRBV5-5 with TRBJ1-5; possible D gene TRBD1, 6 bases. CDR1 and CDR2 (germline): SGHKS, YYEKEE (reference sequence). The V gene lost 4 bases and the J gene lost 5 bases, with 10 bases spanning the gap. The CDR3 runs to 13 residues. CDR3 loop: CASSRQEYQPQHF. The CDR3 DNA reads TGTGCCAGCAGCCGACAGGAATATCAGCCCCAGCATTTT.

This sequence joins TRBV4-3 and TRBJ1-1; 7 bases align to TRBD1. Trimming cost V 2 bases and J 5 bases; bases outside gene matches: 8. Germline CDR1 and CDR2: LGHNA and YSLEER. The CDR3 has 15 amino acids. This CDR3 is CASSQIQGTRTEAFF. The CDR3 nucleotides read TGCGCCAGCAGCCAAATACAGGGGACCCGAACTGAAGCTTTCTTT.

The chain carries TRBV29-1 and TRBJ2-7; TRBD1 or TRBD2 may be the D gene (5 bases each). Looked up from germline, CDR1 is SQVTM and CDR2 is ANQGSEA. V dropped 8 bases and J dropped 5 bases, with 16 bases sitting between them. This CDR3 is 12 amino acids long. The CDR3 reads CSYRPGTHEQYF. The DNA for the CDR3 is TGCAGCTACAGGCCGGGGACCCACGAGCAGTACTTC.

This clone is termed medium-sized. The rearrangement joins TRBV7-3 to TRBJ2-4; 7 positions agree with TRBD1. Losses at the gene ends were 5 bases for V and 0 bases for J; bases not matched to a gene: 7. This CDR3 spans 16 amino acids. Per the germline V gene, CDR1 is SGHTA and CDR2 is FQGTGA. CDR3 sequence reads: CASSPDTGEAKNIQYF. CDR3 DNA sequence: TGTGCCAGCAGCCCTGATACAGGGGAAGCCAAAAACATTCAGTACTTC.

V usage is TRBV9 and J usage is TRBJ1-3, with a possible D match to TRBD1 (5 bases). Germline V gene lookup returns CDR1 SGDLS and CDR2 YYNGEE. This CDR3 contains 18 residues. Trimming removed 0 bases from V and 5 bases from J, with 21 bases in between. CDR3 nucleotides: TGTGCCAGCAGCGTAGGACCCGGCGACAGCTTAAAGAGAAACACCATATATTTT. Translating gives CASSVGPGDSLKRNTIYF.

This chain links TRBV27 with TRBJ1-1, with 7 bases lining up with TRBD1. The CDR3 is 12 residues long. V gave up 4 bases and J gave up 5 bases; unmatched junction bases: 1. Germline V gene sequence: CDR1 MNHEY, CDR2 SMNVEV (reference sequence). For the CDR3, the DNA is TGTGCCAGCAGTTCAGGGGGGACTGAAGCTTTCTTT. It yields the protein CASSSGGTEAFF.

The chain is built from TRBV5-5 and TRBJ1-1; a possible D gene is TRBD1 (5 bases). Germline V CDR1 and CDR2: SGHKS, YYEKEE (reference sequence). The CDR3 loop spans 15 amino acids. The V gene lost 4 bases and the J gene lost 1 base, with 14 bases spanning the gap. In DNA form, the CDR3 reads TGTGCCAGCAGCGGAGAAAGAACAGGGAACACTGAAGCTTTCTTT. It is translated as CASSGERTGNTEAFF.

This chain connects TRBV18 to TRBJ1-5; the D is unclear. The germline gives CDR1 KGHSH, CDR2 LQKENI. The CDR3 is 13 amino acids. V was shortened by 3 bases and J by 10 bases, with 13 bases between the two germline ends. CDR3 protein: CASSPDLGRPQHF. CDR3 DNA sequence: TGTGCCAGCTCACCCGACCTCGGTCGACCCCAGCATTTT. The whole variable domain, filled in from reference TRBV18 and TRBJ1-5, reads NAGVMQNPRHLVRRRGQEARLRCSPMKGHSHVYWYRQLPEEGLKFMVYLQKENIIDESGMPKERFSAEFPKEGPSILRIQQVVRGDSAAYFCASSPDLGRPQHFGDGTRLSIL.

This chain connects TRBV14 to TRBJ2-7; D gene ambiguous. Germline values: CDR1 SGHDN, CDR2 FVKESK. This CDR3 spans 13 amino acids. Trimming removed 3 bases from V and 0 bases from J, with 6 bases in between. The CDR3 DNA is TGTGCCAGCAGCCAGGGCAACTCCTACGAGCAGTACTTC. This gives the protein CASSQGNSYEQYF.

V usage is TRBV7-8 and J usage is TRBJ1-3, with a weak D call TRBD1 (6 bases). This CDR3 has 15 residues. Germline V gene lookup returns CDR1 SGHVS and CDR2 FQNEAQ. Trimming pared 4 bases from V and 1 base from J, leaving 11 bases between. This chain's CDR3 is CASSWGAGSGNTIYF. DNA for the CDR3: TGTGCCAGCAGCTGGGGGGCGGGATCTGGAAACACCATATATTTT.

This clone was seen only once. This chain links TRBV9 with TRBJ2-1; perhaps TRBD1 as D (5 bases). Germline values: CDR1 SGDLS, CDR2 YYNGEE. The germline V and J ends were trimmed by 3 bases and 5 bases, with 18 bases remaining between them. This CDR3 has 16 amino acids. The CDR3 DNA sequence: TGTGCCAGCAGCGCGCCCTGGGGCGGAAATAACAATGAGCAGTTCTTC. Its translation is CASSAPWGGNNNEQFF.

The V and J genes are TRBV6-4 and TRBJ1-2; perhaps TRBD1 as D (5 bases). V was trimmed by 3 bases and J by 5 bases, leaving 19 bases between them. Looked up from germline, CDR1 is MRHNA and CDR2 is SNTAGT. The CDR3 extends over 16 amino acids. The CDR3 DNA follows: TGTGCCAGCAGTGAAGGAACAACTCTGGAGGGGTATGGCTACACCTTC. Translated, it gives CASSEGTTLEGYGYTF.

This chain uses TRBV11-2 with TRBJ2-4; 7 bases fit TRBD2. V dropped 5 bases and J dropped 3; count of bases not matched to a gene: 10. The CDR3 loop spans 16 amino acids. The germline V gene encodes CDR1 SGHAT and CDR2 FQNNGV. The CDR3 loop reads CASSRDSGYRKNIQYF. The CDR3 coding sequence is TGTGCCAGCAGCCGGGATAGCGGGTATCGCAAAAACATTCAGTACTTC.

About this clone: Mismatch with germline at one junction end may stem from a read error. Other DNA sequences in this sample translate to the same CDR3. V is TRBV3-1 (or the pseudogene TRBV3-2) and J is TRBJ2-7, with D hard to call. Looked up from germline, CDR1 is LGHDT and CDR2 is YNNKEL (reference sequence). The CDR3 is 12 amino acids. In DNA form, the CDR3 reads TGTGCCAGCAGCCAAACCCACTACGAGCAATACTTC. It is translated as CASSQTHYEQYF.

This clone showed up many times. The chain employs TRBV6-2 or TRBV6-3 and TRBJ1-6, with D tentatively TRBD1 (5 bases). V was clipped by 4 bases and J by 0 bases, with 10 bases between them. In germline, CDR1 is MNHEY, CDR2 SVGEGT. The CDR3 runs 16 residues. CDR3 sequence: CASSWEGSSYNSPLHF. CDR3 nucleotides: TGTGCCAGCAGTTGGGAGGGGAGCTCCTATAATTCACCCCTCCACTTT.

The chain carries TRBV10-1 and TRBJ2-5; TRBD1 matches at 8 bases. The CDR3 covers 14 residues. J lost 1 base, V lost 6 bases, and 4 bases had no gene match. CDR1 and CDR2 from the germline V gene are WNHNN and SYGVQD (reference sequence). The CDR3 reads CASRTGVAQETQYF. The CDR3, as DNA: TGCGCCAGCAGGACAGGGGTGGCCCAAGAGACCCAGTACTTC.

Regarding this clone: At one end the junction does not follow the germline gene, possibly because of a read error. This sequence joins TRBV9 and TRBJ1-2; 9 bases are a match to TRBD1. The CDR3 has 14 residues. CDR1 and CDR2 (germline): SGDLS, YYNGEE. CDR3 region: CASSATGTGSLSAF. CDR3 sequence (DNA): TGTGCCAGCAGCGCAACCGGGACAGGGTCACTCAGCGCCTTC. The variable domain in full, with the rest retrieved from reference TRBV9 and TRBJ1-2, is DSGVTQTPKHLITATGQRVTLRCSPRSGDLSVYWYQQSLDQGLQFLIQYYNGEERAKGNILERFSAQQFPDLHSELNLSSLELGDSALYFCASSATGTGSLSAFGSGTRLTVV.

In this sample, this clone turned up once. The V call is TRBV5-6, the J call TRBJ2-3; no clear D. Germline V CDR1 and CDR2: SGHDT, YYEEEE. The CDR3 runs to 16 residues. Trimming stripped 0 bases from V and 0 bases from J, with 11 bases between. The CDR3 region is CASSLGGWDSTDTQYF. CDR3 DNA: TGTGCCAGCAGCTTGGGGGGTTGGGATAGCACAGATACGCAGTATTTT.

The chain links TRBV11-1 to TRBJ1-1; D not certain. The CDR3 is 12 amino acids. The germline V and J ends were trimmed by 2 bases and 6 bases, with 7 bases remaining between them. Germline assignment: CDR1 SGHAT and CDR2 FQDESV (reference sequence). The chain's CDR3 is CASSLRGAEAFF. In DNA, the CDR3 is TGTGCCAGCAGCTTACGGGGAGCTGAAGCTTTCTTT.

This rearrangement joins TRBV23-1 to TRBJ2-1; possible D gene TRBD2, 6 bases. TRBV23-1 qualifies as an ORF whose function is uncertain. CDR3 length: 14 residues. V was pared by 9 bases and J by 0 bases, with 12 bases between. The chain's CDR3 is CASLSGSSYNEQFF. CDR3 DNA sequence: TGCGCCAGTCTGTCCGGGAGCTCCTACAATGAGCAGTTCTTC.